The rows below give T cell receptor beta chains drawn from one sample of a study of CD8+ T cells in alopecia areata. Profiling relied on immunoSEQ multiplex PCR, and the TCRdb table lists in-frame clones only, not all of them. The sample includes about 140,000 clones, around 87% of them seen just once. The starting material was CD8+ T cells sorted from blood, obtained at week 4, from a patient treated with tofacitinib. The receptors were gathered from a human donor with alopecia areata. Both conserved end residues are part of each CDR3. The order of the fields is clone size, D gene, V gene, J gene, CDR3 protein, CDR3 DNA. D genes are given only for firm matches. Clone size is shown for a subset of rows, as once, few, many or a class of expanded clone.

>NA|NA|TRBV5-1|TRBJ2-2
CASSPRIPGELFF
TGCGCCAGCAGCCCGAGAATACCGGGGGAGCTGTTTTTT
>NA|NA|TRBV27|TRBJ1-2
CASSLGLLGGYTF
TGTGCCAGCAGTTTAGGCCTCCTGGGAGGCTACACCTTC
>NA|TRBD2|TRBV4-1|TRBJ2-7
CASSRLAGGYSYEQYF
TGCGCCAGCAGCCGCCTAGCGGGGGGGTACTCCTACGAGCAGTACTTC
>NA|NA|TRBV6-5|TRBJ2-1
CASSYSGGRDEQFF
TGTGCCAGCAGTTACTCCGGAGGAAGGGATGAGCAGTTCTTC
>NA|NA|TRBV27|TRBJ2-5
CASSTPGQETQYF
TGTGCCAGCAGTACGCCGGGGCAAGAGACCCAGTACTTC
>NA|TRBD1|TRBV7-9|TRBJ2-5
CASSLPMSGTDEQETQYF
TGTGCCAGCAGCCTCCCTATGTCCGGGACAGACGAACAAGAGACCCAGTACTTC
>NA|NA|TRBV29-1|TRBJ1-5
CSVGAGESNQPQHF
TGCAGCGTTGGGGCGGGGGAGAGCAATCAGCCCCAGCATTTT
>NA|NA|TRBV15|TRBJ2-1
CATSVRVYNEQFF
TGTGCCACCAGCGTCCGGGTTTACAATGAGCAGTTCTTC
>once|TRBD2|TRBV7-9|TRBJ2-7
CASSLSGGLYEQYF
TGTGCCAGCAGCTTATCGGGAGGGCTCTACGAGCAGTACTTC
>NA|NA|TRBV30|TRBJ2-3
CAWSPVRGVNTDTQYF
TGTGCCTGGAGCCCAGTTCGAGGGGTGAACACAGATACGCAGTATTTT
>NA|TRBD1|TRBV30|TRBJ2-5
CAWSGLGQGDEETQYF
TGTGCCTGGAGCGGACTTGGACAGGGGGATGAGGAGACCCAGTACTTC
>NA|TRBD2|TRBV7-6|TRBJ2-3
CASSSSDSGLSTDTQYF
TGTGCCAGCAGCTCGAGTGATAGCGGGCTAAGCACAGATACGCAGTATTTT
>NA|NA|TRBV4-1|TRBJ2-2
CASSQGPMGGELFF
TGCGCCAGCAGCCAAGGCCCCATGGGCGGGGAGCTGTTTTTT
>NA|TRBD2|TRBV12-5|TRBJ2-5
CASGFPQTSGRGFQETQYF
TGTGCTAGTGGTTTTCCACAGACTAGCGGGAGGGGATTCCAAGAGACCCAGTACTTC
>NA|NA|TRBV7-9|TRBJ2-2
CASSRVGVGAGELFF
TGTGCCAGCAGCCGAGTGGGAGTCGGTGCCGGGGAGCTGTTTTTT
>NA|TRBD1|TRBV19|TRBJ2-7
CASTPGTGVAYEQYF
TGTGCCAGTACTCCAGGGACAGGGGTCGCCTACGAGCAGTACTTC
>NA|TRBD1|TRBV30|TRBJ2-5
CAWSLADRSLGETQYF
TGTGCCTGGAGTTTGGCGGACAGGAGTTTAGGAGAGACCCAGTACTTC
>NA|NA|TRBV25-1|TRBJ2-5
CASSESGIGGEHQETQYF
TGTGCCAGCAGTGAATCCGGGATTGGCGGGGAGCACCAAGAGACCCAGTACTTC
>NA|NA|TRBV6-5|TRBJ2-1
CASGLIYNEQFF
TGTGCCAGCGGACTTATATACAATGAGCAGTTCTTC
>NA|TRBD1|TRBV5-1|TRBJ1-1
CASGDRGLGTEAFF
TGCGCCAGCGGCGACAGGGGGCTAGGCACTGAAGCTTTCTTT
>few|NA|TRBV6-5|TRBJ2-7
CASSYSPRVRSYEQYF
TGTGCCAGCAGTTACTCTCCAAGGGTGAGGTCCTACGAGCAGTACTTC
>few|NA|TRBV29-1|TRBJ2-7
CSVVEGAGEQYF
TGCAGCGTTGTGGAGGGGGCGGGAGAGCAGTACTTC
>once|NA|TRBV5-4|TRBJ1-2
CASSLVRTATIYGYTF
TGTGCCAGCAGCTTGGTTCGAACAGCTACCATCTATGGCTACACCTTC
>NA|NA|TRBV5-1|TRBJ1-2
CASSLRTGYGYTF
TGCGCCAGCAGCTTGAGGACCGGCTATGGCTACACCTTC